This T cell receptor (beta chain) emerged from a study of blood T cell repertoires in COVID-19. At the level of the study: COVID-19 samples, acute and convalescent, were from the United States, Italy and Spain. From T cells, B-cell-depleted T cells, or PBMCs came the material, which was cDNA or gDNA.

V lost 5 bases and J lost 5; bases outside the gene matches: 3. This CDR3 is built from 14 residues. The germline gives CDR1 SGHNT, CDR2 YENEEA. Under the authors' procedure: Amplified reference gene primers provided the basis for estimating nucleated cell counts. Sequencing was performed with immunoSEQ multiplex PCR; in TCRdb, only in-frame clones are kept and a portion is missing. Clone size and the V and J calls come from that table; the DNA yielded D and trimming. The profile shows 160,000 or so clones, around 85% of them singletons. The sample comprised peripheral blood. The TCR sequence derives from a woman aged 70 to 79 with acute or convalescent COVID-19. The chain carries TRBV11-3 and TRBJ2-5, with TRBD2 identical over 12 bases. CDR3 coding DNA: TGTGCCAGCAGCACCGGACTAGCGGGGGAGACCCAGTACTTC. Protein sequence: CASSTGLAGETQYF.